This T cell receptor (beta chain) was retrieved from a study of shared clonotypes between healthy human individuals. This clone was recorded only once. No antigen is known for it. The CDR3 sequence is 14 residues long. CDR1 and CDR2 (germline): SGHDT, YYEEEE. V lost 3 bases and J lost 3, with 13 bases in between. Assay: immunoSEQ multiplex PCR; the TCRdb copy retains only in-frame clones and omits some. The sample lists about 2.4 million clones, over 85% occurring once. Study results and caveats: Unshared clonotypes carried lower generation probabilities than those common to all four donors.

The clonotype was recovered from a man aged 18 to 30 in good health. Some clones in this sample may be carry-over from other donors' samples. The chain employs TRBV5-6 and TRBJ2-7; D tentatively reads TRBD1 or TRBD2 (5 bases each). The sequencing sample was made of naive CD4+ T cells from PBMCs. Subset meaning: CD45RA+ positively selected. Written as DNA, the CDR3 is TGTGCCAGCAGCTGGGGACCCTATGTCTACGAGCAGTACTTC. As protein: CASSWGPYVYEQYF.